Included here is one T cell receptor (beta chain) sequence, with context. CDR3 length: 14 residues. Germline V gene data show CDR1 as SGHDT and CDR2 as YYEEEE. Trimming removed 6 bases at V and 9 bases at J, with 16 bases between. This record comes from a study of blood T cell repertoires in COVID-19. Across about 22 US areas, participants ranged in age from about 18 to 100 years. Produced via immunoSEQ multiplex PCR; TCRdb's table is partial and in-frame only. The data hold over 200,000 clones, with approximately 84% observed a single time. The chain recombines TRBV5-6 with TRBJ1-6, with no clear D. What was sequenced was PBMCs or T cells enriched from blood (not recorded which). This receptor was obtained from a man aged 60 to 69 who had recovered from COVID-19. The CDR3 coding sequence is TGTGCCAGCACCAGCGGGGTTACGGGTTCACCCCTCCACTTT. Protein: CASTSGVTGSPLHF.